This T cell receptor beta chain was sequenced in a study of blood T cell repertoires in COVID-19. The overall study: Specimens from acute and convalescent COVID-19 originated in the United States, Italy and Spain. Sources were T cells, B-cell-depleted T cells, or PBMCs; the material itself was cDNA or gDNA.

As handled by the study authors: Reference gene primer amplification yielded estimated nucleated cell counts. Clones were read by immunoSEQ multiplex PCR, and TCRdb kept only the in-frame ones, dropping some. V and J calls and clone size follow that table, whereas D and trimming were derived from the DNA. The sample carries hundreds of thousands of clones, approximately 86% recorded once. To note about this clone: At the DNA level, this CDR3 is encoded by other sequences in the same sample as well.

Germline lookup yields CDR1 SGHNT and CDR2 YENEEA. CDR3 length: 15 residues. The V gene end was trimmed by 5 bases and the J gene end by 3 bases; junction bases not matched to a gene: 4. The V and J genes are TRBV11-3 and TRBJ2-3, with 11 bases fitting TRBD1. The material sequenced was peripheral blood. This clonotype originated in a man aged 60-69 years with acute or convalescent COVID-19. In DNA form, the CDR3 reads TGTGCCAGCAGCCTCGGGACAGGGGGAACAGATACGCAGTATTTT. Its translation: CASSLGTGGTDTQYF.